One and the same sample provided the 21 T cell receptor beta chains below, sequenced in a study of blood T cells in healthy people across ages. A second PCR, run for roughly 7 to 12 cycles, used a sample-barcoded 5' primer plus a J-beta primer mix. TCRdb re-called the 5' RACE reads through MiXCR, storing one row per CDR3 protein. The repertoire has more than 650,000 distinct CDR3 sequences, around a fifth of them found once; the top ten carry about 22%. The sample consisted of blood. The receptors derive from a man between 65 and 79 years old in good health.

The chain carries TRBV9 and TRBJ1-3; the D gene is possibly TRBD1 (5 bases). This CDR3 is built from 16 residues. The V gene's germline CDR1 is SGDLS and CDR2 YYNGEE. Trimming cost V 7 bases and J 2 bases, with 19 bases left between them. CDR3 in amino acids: CASAPGAGRPGNTIYF. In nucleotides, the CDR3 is TGTGCCAGCGCCCCTGGCGCGGGACGCCCTGGAAACACCATATATTTT.

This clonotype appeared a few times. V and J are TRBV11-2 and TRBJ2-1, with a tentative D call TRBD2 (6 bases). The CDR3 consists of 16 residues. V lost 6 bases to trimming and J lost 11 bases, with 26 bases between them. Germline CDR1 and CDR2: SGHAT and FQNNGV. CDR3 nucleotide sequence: TGTGCCAGCAGTTCCTCTTACTTGCGGGGTAAAACTAAGCAGTTCTTC. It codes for CASSSSYLRGKTKQFF.

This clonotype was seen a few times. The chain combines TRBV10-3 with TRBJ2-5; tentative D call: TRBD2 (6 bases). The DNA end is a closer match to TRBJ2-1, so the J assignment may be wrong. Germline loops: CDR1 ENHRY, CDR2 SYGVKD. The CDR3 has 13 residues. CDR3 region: CAISEDGRGEQFF. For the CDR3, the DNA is TGTGCCATCAGTGAGGACGGGCGGGGTGAGCAGTTCTTC.

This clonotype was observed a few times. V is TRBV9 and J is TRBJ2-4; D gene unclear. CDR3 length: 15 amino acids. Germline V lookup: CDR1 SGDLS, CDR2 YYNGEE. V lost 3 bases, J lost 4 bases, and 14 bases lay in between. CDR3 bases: TGTGCCAGCAGCGCACTCCCTTGGGGAAAAAACATTCAGTACTTC. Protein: CASSALPWGKNIQYF.

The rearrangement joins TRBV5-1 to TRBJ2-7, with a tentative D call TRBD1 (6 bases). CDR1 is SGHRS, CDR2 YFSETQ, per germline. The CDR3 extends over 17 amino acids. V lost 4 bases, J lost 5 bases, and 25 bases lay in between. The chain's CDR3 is CASSPGEGWQGTNEQYF. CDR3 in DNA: TGCGCCAGCAGCCCAGGAGAAGGTTGGCAGGGGACCAACGAGCAGTACTTC.

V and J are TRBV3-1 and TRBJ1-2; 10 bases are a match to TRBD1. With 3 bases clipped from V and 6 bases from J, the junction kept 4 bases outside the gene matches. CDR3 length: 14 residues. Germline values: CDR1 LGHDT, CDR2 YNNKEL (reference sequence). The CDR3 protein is CASSHRDRGNGYTF. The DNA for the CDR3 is TGTGCCAGCAGCCACCGGGACAGGGGAAATGGCTACACCTTC.

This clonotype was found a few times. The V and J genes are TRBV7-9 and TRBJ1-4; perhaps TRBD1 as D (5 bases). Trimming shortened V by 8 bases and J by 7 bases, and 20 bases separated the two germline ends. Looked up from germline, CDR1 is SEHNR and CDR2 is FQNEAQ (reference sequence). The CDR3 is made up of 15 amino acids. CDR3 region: CASRREGRDSEKLFF. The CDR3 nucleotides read TGTGCCAGCCGGAGGGAGGGGCGCGATAGTGAAAAACTGTTTTTT.

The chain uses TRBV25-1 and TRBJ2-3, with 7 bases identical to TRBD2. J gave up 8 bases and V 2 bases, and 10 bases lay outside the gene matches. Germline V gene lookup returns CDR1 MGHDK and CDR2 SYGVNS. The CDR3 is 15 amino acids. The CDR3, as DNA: TGTGCCAGCAGTGAAAGGCTAGCGGTCCCCGGTACGCAGTATTTT. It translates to CASSERLAVPGTQYF.

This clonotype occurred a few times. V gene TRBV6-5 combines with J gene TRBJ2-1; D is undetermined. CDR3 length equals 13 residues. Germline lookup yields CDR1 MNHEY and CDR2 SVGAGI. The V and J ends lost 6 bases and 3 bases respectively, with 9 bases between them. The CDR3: CASSGSLYNEQFF. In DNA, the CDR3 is TGTGCCAGCAGCGGCAGCCTCTACAATGAGCAGTTCTTC.

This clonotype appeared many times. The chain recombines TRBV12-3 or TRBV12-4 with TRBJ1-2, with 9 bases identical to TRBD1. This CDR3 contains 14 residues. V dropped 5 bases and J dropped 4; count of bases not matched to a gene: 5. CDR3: CASSQKTGGYGYTF. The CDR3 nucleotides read TGTGCCAGCAGTCAGAAGACAGGGGGCTATGGCTACACCTTC.

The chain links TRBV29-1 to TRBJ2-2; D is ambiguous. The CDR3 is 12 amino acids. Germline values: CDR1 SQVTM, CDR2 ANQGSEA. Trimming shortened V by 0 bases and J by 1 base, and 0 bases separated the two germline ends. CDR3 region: CSVEENTGELFF. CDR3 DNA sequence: TGCAGCGTTGAAGAGAACACCGGGGAGCTGTTTTTT.

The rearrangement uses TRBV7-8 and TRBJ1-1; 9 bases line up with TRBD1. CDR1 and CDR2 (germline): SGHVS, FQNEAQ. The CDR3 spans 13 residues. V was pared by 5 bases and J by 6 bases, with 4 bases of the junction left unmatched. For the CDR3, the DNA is TGTGCCAGCAGCCGAGGACAGGGGCCTGAAGCTTTCTTT. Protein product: CASSRGQGPEAFF. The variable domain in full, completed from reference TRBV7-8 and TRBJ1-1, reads GAGVSQSPRYKVAKRGQDVALRCDPISGHVSLFWYQQALGQGPEFLTYFQNEAQLDKSGLPSDRFFAERPEGSVSTLKIQRTQQEDSAVYLCASSRGQGPEAFFGQGTRLTVV.

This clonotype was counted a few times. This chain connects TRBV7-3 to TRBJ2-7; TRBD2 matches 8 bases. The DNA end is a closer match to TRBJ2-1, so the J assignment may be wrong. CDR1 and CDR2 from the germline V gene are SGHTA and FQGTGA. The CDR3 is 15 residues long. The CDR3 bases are TGTGCCAGCAGCTTCTCCGGGACTAGGCGTTCTGAGCAGTTCTTC. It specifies CASSFSGTRRSEQFF.

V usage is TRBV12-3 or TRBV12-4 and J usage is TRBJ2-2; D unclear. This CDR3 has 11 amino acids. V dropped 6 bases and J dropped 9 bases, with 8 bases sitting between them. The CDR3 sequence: CASSQSRELFF. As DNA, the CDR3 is TGTGCCAGCAGCCAGTCCCGGGAGCTGTTTTTT.

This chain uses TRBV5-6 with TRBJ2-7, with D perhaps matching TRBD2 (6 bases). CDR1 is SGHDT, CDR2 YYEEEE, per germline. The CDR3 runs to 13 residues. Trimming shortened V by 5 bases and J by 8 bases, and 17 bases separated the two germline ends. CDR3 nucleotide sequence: TGTGCCAGCAGAAGACTAGGTACCATAAAGCAGTACGTC. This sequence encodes CASRRLGTIKQYV.

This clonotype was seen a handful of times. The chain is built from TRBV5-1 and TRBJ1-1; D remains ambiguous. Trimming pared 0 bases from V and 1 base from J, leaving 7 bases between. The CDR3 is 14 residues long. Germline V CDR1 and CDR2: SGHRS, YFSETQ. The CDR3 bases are TGCGCCAGCAGCTTGGGCGCCCCGAACACTGAAGCTTTCTTT. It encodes CASSLGAPNTEAFF.

CDR3 region: CASSQANQGTDTQYF. The DNA of the CDR3 is TGCGCCAGCAGCCAAGCCAACCAGGGCACAGATACGCAGTATTTT. The rearrangement uses TRBV5-1 and TRBJ2-3, with D hard to call. Germline lookup yields CDR1 SGHRS and CDR2 YFSETQ. The germline V and J ends were trimmed by 4 bases and 1 base, with 13 bases remaining between them. The length of the CDR3 is 15 residues.

The CDR3, as DNA: TGCAGTCCAAAGGGGCCCAAAAACATTCAGTACTTC. It yields the protein CSPKGPKNIQYF. The chain has TRBV20-1 and TRBJ2-4; D may be TRBD1 (5 bases). The CDR3 runs 12 residues. Germline-derived CDR1 and CDR2 are DFQATT and SNEGSKA (reference sequence). V was clipped by 8 bases and J by 2 bases, with 10 bases between them.

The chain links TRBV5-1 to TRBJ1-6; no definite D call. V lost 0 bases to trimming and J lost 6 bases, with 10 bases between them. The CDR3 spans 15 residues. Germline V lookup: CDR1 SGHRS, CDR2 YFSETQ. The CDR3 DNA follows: TGCGCCAGCAGCTTGGAGGGAGGACGTAATTCACCCCTCCACTTT. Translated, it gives CASSLEGGRNSPLHF.

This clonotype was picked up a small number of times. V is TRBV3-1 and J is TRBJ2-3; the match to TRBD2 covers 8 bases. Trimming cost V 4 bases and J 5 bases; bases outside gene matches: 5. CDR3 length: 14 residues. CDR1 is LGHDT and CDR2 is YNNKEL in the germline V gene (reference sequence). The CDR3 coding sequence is TGTGCCAGCAGCCGTTCCGGGGGGGGAGATACGCAGTATTTT. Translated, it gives CASSRSGGGDTQYF.

The CDR3 bases are TGTGCCATCAGTGAGCGAGTCTACGAGCAGTACTTC. It is translated as CAISERVYEQYF. V gene TRBV10-3 combines with J gene TRBJ2-7; D is unclear. Trimming shortened V by 2 bases and J by 3 bases, and 5 bases separated the two germline ends. The CDR3 contains 12 residues. CDR1 ENHRY and CDR2 SYGVKD come from the germline V gene.